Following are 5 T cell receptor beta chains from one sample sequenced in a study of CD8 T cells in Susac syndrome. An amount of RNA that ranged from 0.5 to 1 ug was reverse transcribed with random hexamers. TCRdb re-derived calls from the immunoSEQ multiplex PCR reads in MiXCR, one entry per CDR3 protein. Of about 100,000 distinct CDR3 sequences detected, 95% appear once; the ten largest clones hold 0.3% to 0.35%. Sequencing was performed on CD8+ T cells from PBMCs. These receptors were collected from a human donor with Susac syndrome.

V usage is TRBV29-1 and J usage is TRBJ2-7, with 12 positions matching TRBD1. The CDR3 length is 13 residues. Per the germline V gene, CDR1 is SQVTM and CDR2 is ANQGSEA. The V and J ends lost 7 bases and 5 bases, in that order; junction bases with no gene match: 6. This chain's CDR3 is CSGGTGGINEQYF. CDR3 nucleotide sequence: TGCAGCGGGGGGACAGGGGGCATCAACGAGCAGTACTTC.

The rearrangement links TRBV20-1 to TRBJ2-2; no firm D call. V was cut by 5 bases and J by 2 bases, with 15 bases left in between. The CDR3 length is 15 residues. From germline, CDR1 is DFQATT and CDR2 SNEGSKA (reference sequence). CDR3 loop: CSAYRTYRNTGELFF. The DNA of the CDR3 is TGCAGTGCTTATCGGACCTACCGCAACACCGGGGAGCTGTTTTTT.

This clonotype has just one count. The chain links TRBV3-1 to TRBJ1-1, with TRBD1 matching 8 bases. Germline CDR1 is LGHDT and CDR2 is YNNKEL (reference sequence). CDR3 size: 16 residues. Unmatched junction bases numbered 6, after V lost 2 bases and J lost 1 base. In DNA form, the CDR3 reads TGTGCCAGCAGCCAAACCCCCGGGACAGGGAACACTGAAGCTTTCTTT. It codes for CASSQTPGTGNTEAFF.

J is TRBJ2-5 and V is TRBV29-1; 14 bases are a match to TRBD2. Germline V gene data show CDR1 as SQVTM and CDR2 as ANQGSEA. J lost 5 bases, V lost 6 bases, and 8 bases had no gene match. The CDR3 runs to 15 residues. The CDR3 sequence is CSVGTSGSSGETQYF. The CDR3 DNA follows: TGCAGCGTCGGGACTAGCGGGAGTAGTGGCGAGACCCAGTACTTC.

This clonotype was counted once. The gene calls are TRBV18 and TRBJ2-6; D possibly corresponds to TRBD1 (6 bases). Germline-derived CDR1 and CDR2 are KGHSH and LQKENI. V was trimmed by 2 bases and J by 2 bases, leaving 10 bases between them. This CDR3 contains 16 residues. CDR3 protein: CASSPVDRPGANVLTF. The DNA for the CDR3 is TGTGCCAGCTCACCAGTCGACAGGCCTGGGGCCAACGTCCTGACTTTC.